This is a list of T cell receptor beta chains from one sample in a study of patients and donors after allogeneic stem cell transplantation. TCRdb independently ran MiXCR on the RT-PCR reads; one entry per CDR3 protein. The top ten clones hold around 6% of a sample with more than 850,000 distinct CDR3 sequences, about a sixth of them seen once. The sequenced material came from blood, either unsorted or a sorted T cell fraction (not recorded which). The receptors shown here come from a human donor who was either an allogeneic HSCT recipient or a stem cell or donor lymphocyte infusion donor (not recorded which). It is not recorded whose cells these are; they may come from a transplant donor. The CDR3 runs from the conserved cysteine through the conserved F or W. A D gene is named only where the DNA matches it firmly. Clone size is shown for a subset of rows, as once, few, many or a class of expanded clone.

CASSLDRIYSNQPQHF TGTGCCAGCAGCTTAGACAGAATCTATAGCAATCAGCCCCAGCATTTT few . TRBJ1-5 TRBV7-8
CATSRDGRESTNEKLFF TGTGCCACCAGCAGAGATGGCAGGGAGTCGACTAATGAAAAACTGTTTTTT . . TRBJ1-4 TRBV15
CASSLGGLSYTF TGTGCCAGCAGCTTAGGGGGGCTGAGCTACACCTTC few . TRBJ1-2 TRBV7-2
CASSLRGTSGGAFTDTQYF TGTGCCAGCAGCTTAAGAGGGACTAGCGGGGGGGCTTTCACAGATACGCAGTATTTT . TRBD2 TRBJ2-3 TRBV11-2
CASSLERGDRGTTFF TGTGCCAGCAGTTTAGAGAGAGGGGACAGGGGAACAACTTTCTTT few TRBD1 TRBJ1-1 TRBV27
CSALTGVGEQYF TGCAGTGCCTTGACAGGGGTTGGCGAGCAGTACTTC . TRBD1 TRBJ2-7 TRBV20-1
CSARYRGEKLFF TGCAGTGCTAGATACAGGGGGGAAAAACTGTTTTTT few TRBD1 TRBJ1-4 TRBV20-1
CASSGEVGGYTF TGTGCCAGCAGCGGAGAGGTAGGGGGCTACACCTTC few . TRBJ1-2 TRBV9
CASSLALLAGTDTQYF TGTGCCAGCAGTTTAGCGCTACTAGCGGGCACAGATACGCAGTATTTT few TRBD2 TRBJ2-3 TRBV12-3/TRBV12-4
CASKGSNRARISGANVLTF TGTGCCAGCAAGGGGTCCAACAGGGCTAGGATATCCGGGGCCAACGTCCTGACTTTC . . TRBJ2-6 TRBV27
CASSLIGEGQPQHF TGTGCCAGCAGCTTAATTGGGGAAGGTCAGCCCCAGCATTTT . . TRBJ1-5 TRBV7-9
CSVERSGDKQETQYF TGCAGCGTTGAAAGGAGCGGAGACAAACAAGAGACCCAGTACTTC few . TRBJ2-5 TRBV29-1
CASTTDRGTDTQYF TGTGCCAGCACCACGGACAGAGGGACAGATACGCAGTATTTT . . TRBJ2-3 TRBV6-1
CASSSTNLLAAAAGELFF TGTGCCAGCAGCTCCACGAATCTACTAGCGGCGGCCGCCGGGGAGCTGTTTTTT . TRBD2 TRBJ2-2 TRBV11-1
CASSLERTKNTEAFF TGTGCCAGCAGCTTAGAGAGGACAAAGAACACTGAAGCTTTCTTT . . TRBJ1-1 TRBV7-2
CASSLQFYEQYF TGTGCCAGCAGCTTACAGTTCTACGAGCAGTACTTC . . TRBJ2-7 TRBV12-3/TRBV12-4
CASSGLAGVVEQFF TGTGCCAGCAGTGGCCTAGCGGGGGTGGTTGAGCAGTTCTTC . TRBD2 TRBJ2-1 TRBV2
CASSPLATMNTEAFF TGTGCCAGCAGTCCCCTCGCGACCATGAACACTGAAGCTTTCTTT . . TRBJ1-1 TRBV6-2/TRBV6-3
CASSSKTVAYNEQFF TGTGCCAGCAGCTCAAAGACAGTTGCCTACAATGAGCAGTTCTTC . . TRBJ2-1 TRBV7-6
CAIRRSPGQGAGEQYF TGTGCCATCAGAAGGTCTCCGGGACAGGGTGCTGGCGAGCAGTACTTC . TRBD1 TRBJ2-7 TRBV10-3
CSARDLVRGLTDTQYF TGCAGTGCTAGAGATCTGGTCAGGGGACTAACAGATACGCAGTATTTT . . TRBJ2-3 TRBV20-1
CASSVSEAGGTYEQYF TGTGCCAGCAGTGTCTCGGAAGCGGGGGGGACCTACGAGCAGTACTTC . TRBD2 TRBJ2-7 TRBV2
CSVASYEQYF TGCAGCGTCGCTAGCTACGAGCAGTACTTC . . TRBJ2-7 TRBV29-1
CASSHGQGGHEQYF TGTGCCAGCAGCCACGGACAGGGAGGCCACGAGCAGTACTTC few TRBD1 TRBJ2-7 TRBV12-3/TRBV12-4
CATSQGTARTDTQYF TGTGCCACCTCACAAGGGACAGCTCGCACAGATACGCAGTATTTT . TRBD1 TRBJ2-3 TRBV24-1
CASSLGPGAAGNTIYF TGTGCCAGCAGCTTAGGGCCGGGGGCGGCTGGAAACACCATATATTTT . . TRBJ1-3 TRBV7-3
CSGRGSLMNTEAFF TGCAGCGGACGGGGCAGCCTTATGAACACTGAAGCTTTCTTT . . TRBJ1-1 TRBV29-1
CASSSSQGLSNQPQHF TGTGCCAGCAGTTCATCACAGGGGTTAAGCAATCAGCCCCAGCATTTT few TRBD1 TRBJ1-5 TRBV6-5
CASSKEGLAGFWYEQYF TGTGCCAGCAGCAAAGAGGGACTAGCGGGTTTTTGGTACGAGCAGTACTTC . . TRBJ2-7 TRBV21-1
CASSSLREGLAGELFF TGTGCCAGCAGTTCCCTACGGGAGGGCCTCGCCGGGGAGCTGTTTTTT . TRBD2 TRBJ2-2 TRBV27
CASSFLGRGQPQHF TGTGCCAGCAGCTTTCTCGGCAGGGGACAGCCCCAGCATTTT . . TRBJ1-5 TRBV5-8
CASSLERQATEAFF TGTGCCAGCAGCTTAGAAAGGCAGGCCACTGAAGCTTTCTTT few . TRBJ1-1 TRBV7-2
CASSQDSGSKNIQYF TGCGCCAGCAGCCAAGATTCCGGCAGCAAAAACATTCAGTACTTC . . TRBJ2-4 TRBV4-3
CASSYSGQREAFF TGTGCCAGCAGTTACTCCGGCCAGAGAGAAGCTTTCTTT few . TRBJ1-1 TRBV6-5
CAWSAGGRIGYEQYF TGTGCCTGGAGTGCCGGCGGGAGAATAGGCTACGAGCAGTACTTC few TRBD2 TRBJ2-7 TRBV30
CASSARTSLTDTQYF TGCGCCAGCAGCGCCCGGACTAGTTTAACAGATACGCAGTATTTT few TRBD2 TRBJ2-3 TRBV5-1
CASSQGTGLQETQYF TGCGCCAGCAGCCAAGGGACGGGGCTCCAAGAGACCCAGTACTTC few . TRBJ2-5 TRBV4-3
CSARDASSYNEQFF TGCAGTGCCCGGGATGCTAGCTCCTACAATGAGCAGTTCTTC . . TRBJ2-1 TRBV20-1
CASSLGRGLSQETQYF TGTGCCAGCAGCTTAGGTCGCGGGTTATCCCAAGAGACCCAGTACTTC . . TRBJ2-5 TRBV7-9
CASSTEGLSYNEQFF TGCGCCAGCTCTACGGAGGGCCTATCCTACAATGAGCAGTTCTTC . . TRBJ2-1 TRBV4-3
CASRNAGTEAFF TGTGCCAGCAGAAATGCGGGCACTGAAGCTTTCTTT . . TRBJ1-1 TRBV7-3
CAYNRDTNDYGYTF TGTGCCTACAACCGGGACACAAATGACTATGGCTACACCTTC . . TRBJ1-2 TRBV30
CASSLVGIAEAFF TGTGCCAGCAGCTTAGTGGGTATCGCTGAAGCTTTCTTT few . TRBJ1-1 TRBV7-3
CSIITDTQYF TGCAGCATTATCACAGATACGCAGTATTTT . . TRBJ2-3 TRBV29-1
CSGIESSYEQYF TGCAGCGGAATAGAGAGCTCCTACGAGCAGTACTTC . . TRBJ2-7 TRBV29-1
CSVEKGQGKRGEQYF TGCAGCGTTGAAAAGGGACAGGGGAAAAGGGGCGAGCAGTACTTC few TRBD1 TRBJ2-7 TRBV29-1
CASSRWRYTGELFF TGTGCCAGCAGCCGCTGGCGATACACCGGGGAGCTGTTTTTT few . TRBJ2-2 TRBV4-2
CASSEGASGAPPYEQYF TGTGCCAGCAGCGAGGGGGCTAGCGGGGCGCCCCCCTACGAGCAGTACTTC . TRBD2 TRBJ2-7 TRBV9